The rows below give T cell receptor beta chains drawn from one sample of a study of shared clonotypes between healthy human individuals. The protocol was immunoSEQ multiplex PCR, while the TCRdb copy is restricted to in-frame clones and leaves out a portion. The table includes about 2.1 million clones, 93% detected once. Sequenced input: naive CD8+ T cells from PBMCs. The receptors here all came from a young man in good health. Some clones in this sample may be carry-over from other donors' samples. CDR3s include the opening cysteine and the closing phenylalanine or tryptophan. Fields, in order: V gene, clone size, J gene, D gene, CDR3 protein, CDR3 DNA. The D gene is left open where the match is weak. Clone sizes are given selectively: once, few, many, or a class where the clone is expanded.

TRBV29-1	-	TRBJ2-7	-	CSVEAGEGYEQYF	TGCAGCGTTGAAGCAGGGGAAGGCTACGAGCAGTACTTC
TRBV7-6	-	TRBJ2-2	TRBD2	CASSQLPGLAGGTGELFF	TGTGCCAGCAGCCAACTACCGGGACTAGCGGGAGGTACCGGGGAGCTGTTTTTT
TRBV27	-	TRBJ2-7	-	CASSHRLAQGGVSYEQYF	TGTGCCAGCAGTCACAGGTTGGCGCAAGGGGGTGTCTCCTACGAGCAGTACTTC
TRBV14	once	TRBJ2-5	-	CASSLASETQYF	TGTGCCAGCAGCCTCGCCAGTGAGACCCAGTACTTC
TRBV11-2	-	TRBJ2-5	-	CASSQLRPETQYF	TGTGCCAGCAGCCAACTACGACCGGAGACCCAGTACTTC
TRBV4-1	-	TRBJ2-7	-	CASSQIPGGDEQYF	TGCGCCAGCAGCCAAATCCCGGGCGGTGACGAGCAGTACTTC
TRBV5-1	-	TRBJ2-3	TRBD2	CASSLSLAGEFDTQYF	TGCGCCAGCAGCTTGAGCCTAGCGGGAGAGTTCGATACGCAGTATTTT
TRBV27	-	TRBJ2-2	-	CASRPGGWNTGELFF	TGTGCCAGCCGCCCCGGGGGTTGGAACACCGGGGAGCTGTTTTTT
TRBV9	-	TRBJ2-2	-	CASSVGTGRNTGELFF	TGTGCCAGCAGCGTAGGTACAGGGCGGAACACCGGGGAGCTGTTTTTT
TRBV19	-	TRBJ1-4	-	CASSIGRHEKLFF	TGTGCCAGTAGTATAGGACGTCATGAAAAACTGTTTTTT